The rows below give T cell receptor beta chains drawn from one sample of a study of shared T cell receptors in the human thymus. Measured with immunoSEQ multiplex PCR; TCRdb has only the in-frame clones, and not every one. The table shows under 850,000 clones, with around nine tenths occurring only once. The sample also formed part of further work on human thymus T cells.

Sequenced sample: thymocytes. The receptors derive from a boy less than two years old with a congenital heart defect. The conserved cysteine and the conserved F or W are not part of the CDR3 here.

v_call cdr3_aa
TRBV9 ASSPRGSFYEQY
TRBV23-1 ARPGAGAPYEQY
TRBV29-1 SVRAFPSGRTTDTQY
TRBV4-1 ASSHPTKREWNEQF
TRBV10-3 AIKAGAGSYT
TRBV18 ASSPVAIDYGYT
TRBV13 ASSPFLRLDPGTQY
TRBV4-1 ASSPSGDTGELF
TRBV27 ASSTGGGTYSYEQY
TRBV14 ASSQEEGRSGNTIY
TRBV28 ASNLGQGVAF
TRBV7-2 ASSLRLAGPENEQY
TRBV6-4 ASSDSIPGKGTDTQY
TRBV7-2 ASSQANWSVFHEQY
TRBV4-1 ASSPRLAQADTQY
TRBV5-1 ASSLRGTSRIGSSYNEQF
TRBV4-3 ASSPGQGSPRVETQY
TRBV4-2 ASSRPNSTGTSGSWLF
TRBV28 ASSSKTPDRGLGYGYT
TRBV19 ASTQMAGWDTGELF
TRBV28 ASSLYWAGSSTDTQY
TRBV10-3 AISPRLATDTQY
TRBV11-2 ASSLGGGPNEKLF
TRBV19 ASSIVGRDDYNNEQF
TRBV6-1 ASSEALGTGGAYNEQF
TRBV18 ASSPPPAGGLNEQF
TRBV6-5 ASSLLSNYGYT
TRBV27 ASRPIQGFADTQY
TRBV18 ASSPLEGADFEAF
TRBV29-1 SVEVATSGRPSDNEQF
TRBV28 ASSLGEDRDGEQF
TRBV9 ASSVDGRATQETQY
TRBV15 ATSRDRGDSYEQY
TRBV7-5 ARSLTSGAWNEQF
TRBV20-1 SASRVHGYT
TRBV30 AWSRTGGWETQY
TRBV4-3 ASSHHKGRASYEQY
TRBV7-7 ASSLGLAAQETQY
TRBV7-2 ASSLAPGQGRCEQY
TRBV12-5 ASGLPTLAGDNNEQF
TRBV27 ASSPTADRAPKGGYEQY
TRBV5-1 ASSLSGPSSYEQY
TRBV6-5 ASSYRTSGRGNEQF
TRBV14 ASRRQDLQETQY
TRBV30 AWGEPYEQY
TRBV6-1 ASSEEGSEGLGNTIY
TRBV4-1 ASSQAPGDSNQPQH
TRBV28 ASRSSGGNYEQY
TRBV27 ASSLGGRAPYNEQF
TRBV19 ASSMRRDGAPAKNIQY
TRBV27 ASRTSDRGPHEQY
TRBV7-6 ASSSRQGLRDTQY
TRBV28 ASSFPGLAGVYYEQY
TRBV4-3 ASSQDLVSSYEQY
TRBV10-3 AISALTEQY